The 29 T cell receptor beta chains listed next were all sequenced from one sample in a study of shared T cell receptors in the human thymus. Sequencing used immunoSEQ multiplex PCR; TCRdb keeps in-frame clones, though not all of them. Of under 850,000 clones in the sample, around nine tenths were seen once. These same data were also listed under a study on human thymus T cells.

The sequenced sample consisted of thymocytes. Source of these receptors: a boy younger than two with a congenital heart defect.

This chain links TRBV5-4 with TRBJ2-7, with D perhaps TRBD2 (6 bases). V was cut by 4 bases and J by 5 bases, with 16 bases left in between. The CDR3 is 14 residues long. Germline CDR1 SGHNT, CDR2 YYREEE (reference sequence). CDR3 sequence reads: CASSPGGILDEQYF. Written as DNA, the CDR3 is TGTGCCAGCAGCCCCGGGGGAATCCTCGACGAGCAGTACTTC.

The gene calls are TRBV10-1 and TRBJ2-7, with 12 bases that match TRBD2. V shed 4 bases and J 4 bases; nucleotides not matched to a gene: 14. Germline CDR1 is WNHNN and CDR2 is SYGVQD (reference sequence). The CDR3 is 18 residues long. The CDR3 nucleotides read TGCGCCAGCAGTGGAGGGACTAGCGGGTTTGGACCCTTTTACGAGCAGTACTTC. Translating it yields CASSGGTSGFGPFYEQYF.

The chain carries TRBV11-2 and TRBJ2-7, with TRBD1 matching 9 bases. This CDR3 is 16 amino acids long. V was clipped by 4 bases and J by 3 bases; unmatched bases: 10. Germline values: CDR1 SGHAT, CDR2 FQNNGV. The DNA for the CDR3 is TGTGCCAGCAGCTCAAATTCCCGGGACAGGGTCTACGAGCAGTACTTC. Translating it yields CASSSNSRDRVYEQYF.

The count of this clone is one. The rearrangement uses TRBV14 and TRBJ2-1, with TRBD1 as a possible D gene (5 bases). Trimming removed 0 bases at V and 8 bases at J, with 20 bases between. The germline CDR1 and CDR2 sequences are SGHDN and FVKESK. The CDR3 has 17 amino acids. The CDR3 sequence: CASSQDKRHRLAHEQFF. The CDR3 DNA is TGTGCCAGCAGCCAAGATAAGAGGCACAGGTTGGCACATGAGCAGTTCTTC.

V and J are TRBV11-1 and TRBJ2-1, with 8 bases matching TRBD2. Per germline, CDR1 SGHAT and CDR2 FQDESV (reference sequence). With V trimmed by 3 bases and J by 7 bases, 14 bases remained unmatched. This CDR3 spans 17 amino acids. The CDR3 loop is CASSLKISGEGLNEQFF. The CDR3, as DNA: TGTGCCAGCAGCTTGAAAATTAGCGGGGAAGGCTTAAATGAGCAGTTCTTC.

This rearrangement joins TRBV7-6 to TRBJ2-2, with D perhaps TRBD2 (5 bases). The V gene's germline CDR1 is SGHVS and CDR2 FNYEAQ. CDR3 length: 13 residues. V lost 8 bases to trimming and J lost 6 bases, with 13 bases between them. This CDR3 is CASGPAGAGELFF. DNA for the CDR3: TGTGCCAGCGGACCGGCCGGGGCCGGGGAGCTGTTTTTT.

The gene calls are TRBV6-5 and TRBJ2-7; weak D call: TRBD2 (6 bases). Per germline, CDR1 MNHEY and CDR2 SVGAGI. Deletions cut 0 bases from V and 6 bases from J, with 12 bases between. The CDR3 covers 14 residues. As DNA, the CDR3 is TGTGCCAGCAGTTACTCTGGGACTCCGTTCGAGCAGTACTTC. Residues: CASSYSGTPFEQYF.

The gene calls are TRBV7-2 and TRBJ2-3, with D perhaps matching TRBD2 (6 bases). The CDR3 contains 16 residues. Germline V gene data show CDR1 as SGHTA and CDR2 as FQGNSA. Trimming left V 2 bases short and J 6 bases short, with 18 bases between. The CDR3 loop is CASSLKEGAGRDTQYF. CDR3 in DNA: TGTGCCAGCAGCTTAAAGGAGGGAGCGGGTCGGGATACGCAGTATTTT. The whole variable domain, filled in from reference TRBV7-2 and TRBJ2-3, reads GAGVSQSPSNKVTEKGKDVELRCDPISGHTALYWYRQSLGQGLEFLIYFQGNSAPDKSGLPSDRFSAERTGGSVSTLTIQRTQQEDSAVYLCASSLKEGAGRDTQYFGPGTRLTVL.

V gene TRBV7-8 combines with J gene TRBJ2-7; 8 nucleotides line up with TRBD2. The V gene's germline CDR1 is SGHVS and CDR2 FQNEAQ. The CDR3 contains 17 residues. The junction had 12 bases not matched to a gene; V was cut back by 4 bases and J by 1 base. CDR3 nucleotide sequence: TGTGCCAGCAGCTGGACTAGCCTTTATAACCGGTCCTACGAGCAGTACTTC. This sequence encodes CASSWTSLYNRSYEQYF. Based on the CDR3 plus reference TRBV7-8 and TRBJ2-7, the full variable domain is GAGVSQSPRYKVAKRGQDVALRCDPISGHVSLFWYQQALGQGPEFLTYFQNEAQLDKSGLPSDRFFAERPEGSVSTLKIQRTQQEDSAVYLCASSWTSLYNRSYEQYFGPGTRLTVT.

The rearrangement joins TRBV5-6 to TRBJ2-1; tentatively, D is TRBD2 (6 bases). Germline V gives CDR1 SGHDT, CDR2 YYEEEE. V shed 0 bases and J shed 5 bases, with 15 bases lying between them. This CDR3 has 16 amino acids. The CDR3 sequence is CASSLAVSERDNEQFF. DNA of the CDR3: TGTGCCAGCAGCTTGGCTGTGTCGGAGCGGGACAATGAGCAGTTCTTC.

The sample holds one count of this clone. The chain couples TRBV5-1 to TRBJ2-5; D perhaps matches TRBD2 (6 bases). Germline CDR1 and CDR2: SGHRS and YFSETQ. V shed 0 bases and J shed 4 bases, with 10 bases lying between them. The CDR3 length is 14 residues. CDR3 nucleotides: TGCGCCAGCAGCTTGGCCGGGGGTCGAGAGACCCAGTACTTC. This translates into CASSLAGGRETQYF.

A single count supports this clone. This sequence joins TRBV6-5 and TRBJ2-7; TRBD1 matches 7 bases. The junction had 12 bases not matched to a gene; V was cut back by 8 bases and J by 5 bases. This CDR3 is built from 14 residues. Looked up from germline, CDR1 is MNHEY and CDR2 is SVGAGI. CDR3 protein: CASQYQGVANEQYF. The CDR3 bases are TGTGCCAGCCAGTACCAGGGGGTAGCGAACGAGCAGTACTTC.

The chain is built from TRBV27 and TRBJ1-1; maybe TRBD1 (6 bases). The CDR3 is made up of 16 amino acids. Germline V gives CDR1 MNHEY, CDR2 SMNVEV (reference sequence). V was clipped by 6 bases and J by 10 bases, with 27 bases between them. CDR3 loop: CASSPAPDHRARGAFF. CDR3 in DNA: TGTGCCAGCAGCCCGGCCCCAGACCACAGGGCACGCGGAGCTTTCTTT.

V usage is TRBV4-2 and J usage is TRBJ2-5, with D possibly being TRBD2 (5 bases). V lost 2 bases and J lost 2, with 15 bases in between. The CDR3 totals 16 residues. Looked up from germline, CDR1 is LGHNA and CDR2 is YNFKEQ. CDR3 DNA sequence: TGTGCCAGCAGCCAATCTAGCCGCGTCCGGCAAGAGACCCAGTACTTC. It codes for CASSQSSRVRQETQYF.

The chain joins TRBV5-4 to TRBJ2-7; the D gene is possibly TRBD1 (5 bases). Germline V gene sequence: CDR1 SGHNT, CDR2 YYREEE (reference sequence). The ends were cut back, 0 bases at V and 3 bases at J, with 7 bases in the middle. The CDR3 is 13 residues long. The CDR3 loop is CASSLDRNYEQYF. For the CDR3, the DNA is TGTGCCAGCAGCTTGGACAGGAACTACGAGCAGTACTTC.

V gene TRBV4-1 combines with J gene TRBJ2-5; the D gene is possibly TRBD2 (5 bases). The CDR3 totals 20 residues. Trimming cost V 0 bases and J 3 bases, with 26 bases left between them. Per germline, CDR1 MGHRA and CDR2 YSYEKL. This chain's CDR3 is CASSQDPSPWRTDGKETQYF. CDR3 in DNA: TGCGCCAGCAGCCAAGATCCCAGCCCCTGGAGGACGGATGGCAAAGAGACCCAGTACTTC.

The rearrangement uses TRBV20-1 and TRBJ2-1, with D uncertain. The CDR3 has 10 amino acids. The germline V gene has CDR1 DFQATT and CDR2 SNEGSKA (reference sequence). V was shortened by 4 bases and J by 7 bases, with 5 bases between the two germline ends. The CDR3 DNA sequence: TGCAGTGCTAACCGGAATGAGCAGTTCTTC. Translating gives CSANRNEQFF.

The chain links TRBV10-1 to TRBJ2-7; possible D gene TRBD2, 5 bases. There are 15 residues in the CDR3. V was pared by 11 bases and J by 0 bases, with 20 bases between. From germline, CDR1 is WNHNN and CDR2 SYGVQD (reference sequence). The CDR3 spells CAGFQASPISYEQYF. The CDR3 DNA follows: TGCGCCGGGTTCCAGGCTAGCCCAATCTCCTACGAGCAGTACTTC.

The chain is built from TRBV30 and TRBJ2-3; TRBD2 matches at 11 bases. The germline gives CDR1 GTSNPN, CDR2 SVGIG (reference sequence). V gave up 3 bases and J gave up 0 bases; unmatched junction bases: 14. The CDR3 totals 19 residues. The CDR3 DNA is TGTGCCTGGAGCGCAAGGGATCTAGCGGGGGGAGCTAGCACAGATACGCAGTATTTT. This sequence encodes CAWSARDLAGGASTDTQYF.

The V call is TRBV5-4, the J call TRBJ2-5; weak D call: TRBD2 (6 bases). Germline V gene sequence: CDR1 SGHNT, CDR2 YYREEE (reference sequence). This CDR3 has 15 residues. Trimming pared 2 bases from V and 4 bases from J, leaving 15 bases between. CDR3 amino acids: CASSFSSVGPETQYF. The CDR3, as DNA: TGTGCCAGCAGCTTCTCTAGCGTCGGCCCAGAGACCCAGTACTTC.

The J gene is TRBJ2-5, the V gene TRBV6-1; a possible D gene is TRBD2 (6 bases). The J call is doubtful: the DNA matches TRBJ2-7 better. Germline lookup yields CDR1 MNHNS and CDR2 SASEGT. The CDR3 runs to 13 residues. The CDR3, as DNA: TGTGCCAGCGGAGGGGACGTATCCTACGAGCAGTACTTC. It yields the protein CASGGDVSYEQYF.

This clone occurred once. The chain uses TRBV29-1 and TRBJ2-5, with TRBD2 identical over 10 bases. There are 18 residues in the CDR3. The germline V gene encodes CDR1 SQVTM and CDR2 ANQGSEA. The J segment lost 5 bases and the V segment lost 3 bases, leaving 18 bases of the junction unmatched. The CDR3 protein is CSVEDASGRLGVGETQYF. CDR3 nucleotide sequence: TGCAGCGTTGAGGATGCTAGCGGGAGACTGGGTGTAGGCGAGACCCAGTACTTC.

The rearrangement uses TRBV19 and TRBJ1-1; D is perhaps TRBD1 (6 bases). Looked up from germline, CDR1 is LNHDA and CDR2 is SQIVND (reference sequence). With 2 bases removed from V and 3 bases from J, the gap between germline ends came to 10 bases. CDR3 length equals 14 residues. The CDR3 loop is CASSIPYRDTEAFF. The CDR3 bases are TGTGCCAGTAGTATACCCTACAGGGACACTGAAGCTTTCTTT.

As concerns this clone: Other DNA sequences in the sample encode the same CDR3. The chain has TRBV7-9 and TRBJ2-7, with 8 bases that match TRBD1. Germline-derived CDR1 and CDR2 are SEHNR and FQNEAQ (reference sequence). The CDR3 totals 13 residues. V lost 5 bases, J lost 0 bases, and 0 bases stayed unmatched. The CDR3 nucleotides read TGTGCCAGCAGCACAGGGGGCTCCTACGAGCAGTACTTC. It codes for CASSTGGSYEQYF.

The rearrangement joins TRBV5-8 to TRBJ1-1; 10 bases align to TRBD1. Germline V gives CDR1 SGHTS, CDR2 YDEGEE. CDR3 length: 17 residues. V trimming: 6 bases; J trimming: 2 bases; junction bases outside the gene matches: 13. The CDR3 loop reads CASTGDRGLFCNTEAFF. Here the CDR3 DNA reads TGTGCCAGCACCGGGGACAGGGGCTTATTCTGTAACACTGAAGCTTTCTTT.

The CDR3 nucleotides read TGCGCCAGCAGCTTGACTAGCGGGAGTAATGAGCAGTTCTTC. It yields the protein CASSLTSGSNEQFF. The chain recombines TRBV5-1 with TRBJ2-1, with 11 bases aligning to TRBD2. V was clipped by 1 base and J by 7 bases; unmatched bases: 1. The germline V gene encodes CDR1 SGHRS and CDR2 YFSETQ. The CDR3 covers 14 residues.

The chain combines TRBV30 with TRBJ1-6; D is possibly TRBD1 (6 bases). This CDR3 is 15 amino acids long. CDR1 is GTSNPN, CDR2 SVGIG, per germline (reference sequence). Trimming stripped 3 bases from V and 7 bases from J, with 16 bases between. CDR3 loop: CAWRRDKDVNSPLHF. CDR3 sequence (DNA): TGTGCCTGGAGGAGGGACAAGGATGTGAATTCACCCCTCCACTTT.

This clone appeared a single time. The chain carries TRBV28 and TRBJ2-7; maybe TRBD2 (6 bases). CDR3 length equals 14 residues. CDR1 is MDHEN and CDR2 is SYDVKM in the germline V gene. Between the trimmed V and J ends, which lost 4 bases and 6 bases, there was a span of 16 bases. This CDR3 is CASSWERAGAEQYF. CDR3 nucleotides: TGTGCCAGCAGTTGGGAAAGAGCGGGCGCCGAGCAGTACTTC.

Only a few counts were recorded for this clone. The J gene is TRBJ2-7, the V gene TRBV5-1, with D perhaps TRBD1 (6 bases). The CDR3 is made up of 16 amino acids. V was clipped by 4 bases and J by 4 bases, with 21 bases between them. Germline V gives CDR1 SGHRS, CDR2 YFSETQ. In DNA, the CDR3 is TGCGCCAGCAGCGAAGACAGGCCCTCACCTACTTACGAGCAGTACTTC. Its protein product is CASSEDRPSPTYEQYF.